A selection of T cell receptor beta chains follows, all from one sample in a study of T cells in narcolepsy. Measured with immunoSEQ multiplex PCR; TCRdb has only the in-frame clones, and not every one. The data hold roughly 23,000 clones, with about 86% observed a single time. The specimen was memory (CD45RA-) CD4+ T cells from blood. The receptors here all came from a human donor in good health. The CDR3 runs from the conserved cysteine through the conserved F or W. Each record gives: clone size, V gene, CDR3 protein. Rows may omit the clone size; those that give it use once, few, many or a size class.

. TRBV6-1 CASRQTTNEKLFF
. TRBV4-3 CASRSTDEGRSQYF
. TRBV15 CATSGQANQPQHF
. TRBV5-4 CASSYRGRANYGYTF
few TRBV5-4 CASSLKGVPEQFF
. TRBV10-3 CAISEYQNYGYTF
once TRBV7-2 CASTRGQGRYEQYF
once TRBV5-1 CASSHGTGLPYEQYF
. TRBV6-4 CASSKLAGSYNEQFF
once TRBV7-9 CASILNTEAFF
. TRBV9 CASSSRGEADTQYF
. TRBV6-1 CASQLGGTNEKLFF
few TRBV7-9 CASSFTGTGRARGTDTQYF
. TRBV12-5 CASGLGQRVGGYTF
. TRBV7-2 CASSTRTGRGETQYF
. TRBV5-1 CASSLEGGYNEQFF
once TRBV7-2 CASSLGWTDYGYTF
. TRBV5-4 CASSGKPGQVSYNSPLHF
few TRBV6-6 CASSSRQHDNSPLHF
. TRBV6-6 CASSYMLSGSNSPLHF
few TRBV5-1 CASSPRQGGTGELFF
. TRBV6-5 CASRKSRAENTIYF
. TRBV18 CASSPGTGPYGYTF
. TRBV10-2 CATKETGGAYEQYF
. TRBV27 CASSFLDRGHGYTF
. TRBV25-1 CASSEFEGGNSPLHF
. TRBV7-2 CASSLDHYEQYF